A selection of T cell receptor beta chains follows, all from one sample in a study of T cells in Graves' hyperthyroidism and ophthalmopathy. TCRdb re-called the multiplex PCR reads through MiXCR, storing one row per CDR3 protein. This table has roughly 500,000 distinct CDR3 sequences, around a quarter appearing once. Source material: blood. The receptors shown here come from a woman in her thirties with Graves' ophthalmopathy. Both conserved end residues are part of each CDR3. The D gene is left open where the match is weak. Expanded clones are given a class, and other clones once, few, many or no size at all.

clone size	D gene	V gene	J gene	CDR3 protein	CDR3 DNA
.	.	TRBV28	TRBJ2-5	CASSLAWDHSTLLQETQYF	TGTGCCAGCAGTTTAGCTTGGGATCACAGCACCCTACTCCAAGAGACCCAGTACTTC
few	.	TRBV11-2	TRBJ1-1	CASSLVGGIEAFF	TGTGCCAGCAGCTTAGTCGGGGGGATTGAAGCTTTCTTT
many	.	TRBV10-3	TRBJ1-1	CAISELEQGGNTEAFF	TGTGCCATCAGTGAGCTGGAACAGGGAGGAAACACTGAAGCTTTCTTT
many	.	TRBV12-3/TRBV12-4	TRBJ1-2	CASSTGLGYTF	TGTGCCAGCAGCACAGGGTTGGGCTACACCTTC
many	.	TRBV5-6	TRBJ1-2	CASSLDWGRDGYTF	TGTGCCAGCAGCTTGGATTGGGGGCGCGATGGCTACACCTTC
many	.	TRBV7-2	TRBJ1-2	CASSLGPDSLNYGYTF	TGTGCCAGCAGCTTAGGGCCGGACAGCCTGAACTATGGCTACACCTTC
many	.	TRBV11-2	TRBJ2-7	CASSLLGSTYEQYF	TGTGCCAGCAGCTTGTTGGGGTCTACCTACGAGCAGTACTTC
.	.	TRBV4-1	TRBJ1-2	CASSQDDLRAQGLYGYTF	TGCGCCAGCAGCCAAGATGACCTTCGGGCCCAAGGACTTTATGGCTACACCTTC
.	.	TRBV12-3/TRBV12-4	TRBJ1-1	CASSRQWEGYGPHTEAFF	TGTGCCAGCAGTCGTCAGTGGGAGGGTTACGGCCCCCACACTGAAGCCTTCTTT
.	.	TRBV7-7	TRBJ2-2	CASSWGVNTGELFF	TGTGCCAGCAGCTGGGGGGTCAACACCGGGGAGCTGTTTTTT
many	TRBD1	TRBV2	TRBJ2-7	CASSTYRDRTTYEQYF	TGTGCCAGCAGTACCTACCGGGACAGAACTACCTACGAGCAGTACTTC
many	TRBD1	TRBV2	TRBJ1-5	CASSERQGARGNQPQHF	TGTGCCAGCAGCGAACGACAGGGGGCTAGGGGCAATCAGCCCCAGCATTTT
many	.	TRBV12-3/TRBV12-4	TRBJ2-7	CASSFGPSVYEQYF	TGTGCCAGCAGTTTTGGGCCTAGCGTATACGAGCAGTACTTC
many	TRBD1	TRBV10-3	TRBJ1-5	CAIGDRANQPQHF	TGTGCCATCGGTGACAGGGCCAATCAGCCCCAGCATTTT
.	TRBD1	TRBV9	TRBJ2-1	CASSRTGDSNEQFF	TGTGCCAGCAGCAGGACAGGCGACTCCAATGAGCAGTTCTTC
.	.	TRBV13	TRBJ1-1	CASSLVEMNTEAFF	TGTGCCAGCAGCTTAGTTGAGATGAACACTGAAGCTTTCTTT
many	TRBD1	TRBV29-1	TRBJ1-3	CSVVPGTAGNTIYF	TGCAGCGTTGTACCCGGGACAGCTGGAAACACCATATATTTT
many	TRBD2	TRBV2	TRBJ2-5	CATREGTYQETQYF	TGTGCCACCCGGGAGGGGACGTACCAAGAGACCCAGTACTTC
.	.	TRBV6-2/TRBV6-3	TRBJ1-2	CASSRRTVTFSYGYTF	TGTGCCAGCAGTAGGCGGACAGTCACCTTTTCCTATGGCTACACCTTC
many	.	TRBV28	TRBJ1-2	CASSFRGPLGYTF	TGTGCCAGCAGTTTCAGGGGTCCTCTTGGCTACACCTTC
many	.	TRBV5-5	TRBJ2-5	CASSGHRDQQETQYF	TGTGCCAGCAGCGGTCACAGGGACCAACAAGAGACCCAGTACTTC
many	.	TRBV29-1	TRBJ1-1	CSVASGTEAFF	TGCAGCGTTGCCTCGGGCACTGAAGCTTTCTTT
many	TRBD1	TRBV2	TRBJ2-7	CASRAGTGVFYEQYF	TGTGCCAGCAGGGCCGGGACAGGGGTTTTCTACGAGCAGTACTTC
many	.	TRBV6-5	TRBJ1-6	CASSYRGADGSPLHF	TGTGCCAGCAGTTACCGGGGGGCAGATGGTTCACCCCTCCACTTT
.	.	TRBV29-1	TRBJ1-2	CSVYTGLGNYGYTF	TGCAGCGTATATACAGGGTTAGGTAACTATGGCTACACCTTC
.	TRBD1	TRBV7-2	TRBJ2-7	CASRFDRGSAYEQYF	TGTGCCAGCAGATTCGACAGGGGCTCGGCCTACGAGCAGTACTTC
.	.	TRBV12-3/TRBV12-4	TRBJ1-5	CASSSGTLSNQPQHF	TGTGCCAGCAGTTCCGGGACACTCAGCAATCAGCCCCAGCATTTT
many	TRBD1	TRBV30	TRBJ2-7	CAWAKGAEGDEQYF	TGTGCCTGGGCCAAGGGGGCAGAAGGCGACGAGCAGTACTTC
many	.	TRBV29-1	TRBJ2-7	CSVEEPVSRGSYEQYF	TGCAGCGTTGAAGAACCGGTAAGCAGGGGCTCCTACGAGCAGTACTTC
many	TRBD1	TRBV7-3	TRBJ2-7	CASSETGTGAYEQYF	TGTGCCAGCAGCGAAACGGGGACAGGAGCCTACGAGCAGTACTTC
many	.	TRBV19	TRBJ1-1	CASSTRHGPYTEAFF	TGTGCCAGTAGTACTCGTCACGGGCCCTACACTGAAGCTTTCTTT
many	.	TRBV7-9	TRBJ1-5	CASSPAGSSNQPQHF	TGTGCCAGCAGCCCCGCCGGCAGTAGCAATCAGCCCCAGCATTTT
few	.	TRBV30	TRBJ1-1	CAWRGGDPNTEAFF	TGTGCCTGGAGGGGGGGCGACCCGAACACTGAAGCTTTCTTT
many	.	TRBV6-5	TRBJ1-2	CASSTRDNYGYTF	TGTGCCAGCAGTACCCGGGACAACTATGGCTACACCTTC
once	.	TRBV12-3/TRBV12-4	TRBJ2-7	CASSLGSVVGHLPYEQYF	TGTGCCAGCAGTTTAGGGTCGGTAGTAGGACATCTCCCCTACGAGCAGTACTTC
many	TRBD2	TRBV5-1	TRBJ2-7	CASSLANSGFNEQYF	TGCGCCAGCAGCTTGGCCAATAGCGGGTTCAACGAGCAGTACTTC
.	TRBD2	TRBV5-6	TRBJ2-7	CASRRLAGVLTTEQYF	TGTGCCAGCCGGAGACTAGCGGGAGTACTGACTACCGAGCAGTACTTC
many	.	TRBV7-8	TRBJ1-1	CASSDSEMTEAFF	TGTGCCAGCAGCGATTCGGAGATGACTGAAGCTTTCTTT
few	TRBD1	TRBV6-1	TRBJ1-1	CASTARGAPGTEAFF	TGTGCCAGCACAGCCAGGGGGGCGCCAGGGACTGAAGCTTTCTTT
many	TRBD2	TRBV6-2/TRBV6-3	TRBJ2-5	CASSLTSGGFETQYF	TGTGCCAGCAGTTTGACTAGCGGGGGGTTTGAGACCCAGTACTTC
many	.	TRBV27	TRBJ1-2	CASSFGPNPNYGYTF	TGTGCCAGCAGTTTTGGTCCTAACCCCAACTATGGCTACACCTTC
.	TRBD1	TRBV10-3	TRBJ2-5	CAISGTGAQETQYF	TGTGCCATCAGTGGGACAGGGGCCCAAGAGACCCAGTACTTC
many	.	TRBV14	TRBJ2-7	CASSQVDTFTYEQYF	TGTGCCAGCAGCCAAGTTGACACCTTCACCTACGAGCAGTACTTC
.	.	TRBV6-1	TRBJ2-3	CASSETRAHTQYF	TGTGCCAGCAGTGAAACCCGGGCGCATACGCAGTATTTT
many	TRBD1	TRBV12-5	TRBJ1-1	CASANLGQGASSTEAFF	TGTGCTAGTGCCAACTTAGGACAGGGGGCGTCTAGCACTGAAGCTTTCTTT
many	TRBD2	TRBV6-2/TRBV6-3	TRBJ2-4	CASSYWLAGGPIAKNIQYF	TGTGCCAGCAGTTACTGGCTAGCGGGGGGTCCGATAGCCAAAAACATTCAGTACTTC
.	TRBD2	TRBV11-1	TRBJ2-7	CASSPRSGLAAYEQYF	TGTGCCAGCAGCCCTCGCAGTGGACTAGCAGCTTACGAGCAGTACTTC
.	.	TRBV6-1	TRBJ1-5	CASSEAGPRDQPQHF	TGTGCCAGCAGTGAAGCCGGACCCCGCGATCAGCCCCAGCATTTT
.	.	TRBV6-1	TRBJ1-5	CASRERPGTNQPQHF	TGTGCCAGCAGGGAACGACCAGGGACCAATCAGCCCCAGCATTTT
many	TRBD2	TRBV2	TRBJ2-2	CASSEGLAGTGELFF	TGTGCCAGCAGTGAGGGACTAGCGGGGACTGGGGAGCTGTTTTTT
.	.	TRBV6-1	TRBJ1-2	CASSEAEGRYGYTF	TGTGCCAGCAGTGAAGCCGAGGGTCGGTATGGCTACACCTTC
many	.	TRBV6-2/TRBV6-3	TRBJ2-5	CASKRLEETQYF	TGTGCCAGCAAGCGGCTAGAGGAGACCCAGTACTTC
few	TRBD1	TRBV20-1	TRBJ2-7	CSAKGQDTTYEQYF	TGCAGTGCAAAGGGACAGGACACTACCTACGAGCAGTACTTC
once	.	TRBV27	TRBJ2-5	CASSSLPRQFLQETQYF	TGTGCCAGCAGTTCCCTACCAAGACAATTCCTCCAAGAGACCCAGTACTTC
few	.	TRBV7-3	TRBJ2-2	CASSFEYTGELFF	TGTGCCAGCAGCTTTGAATACACCGGGGAGCTGTTTTTT
many	.	TRBV20-1	TRBJ2-7	CSARDPASVYEQYF	TGCAGTGCTAGAGATCCGGCTAGCGTCTACGAGCAGTACTTC
once	.	TRBV5-1	TRBJ2-2	CASSLPTGMSGELFF	TGCGCCAGCAGCTTGCCCACAGGGATGTCCGGGGAGCTGTTTTTT
once	.	TRBV6-1	TRBJ1-2	CASSRDGYYGYTF	TGTGCCAGCAGCCGCGACGGATACTATGGCTACACCTTC